This T cell receptor (beta chain) was identified during a study of blood T cell repertoires in COVID-19. Whole-study context: Collection of acute and convalescent COVID-19 samples took place in the United States, Italy and Spain. The analysed material was cDNA or gDNA that came from T cells, B-cell-depleted T cells, or PBMCs.

The authors' processing: Nucleated cell number was recorded as an estimate derived from reference gene primer amplification. Here immunoSEQ multiplex PCR was the method, and the copy in TCRdb shows in-frame clones only, minus some. V and J calls plus clone size are reproduced from that table; the DNA served to infer D and trimming. Of under 450,000 clones listed, roughly 77% were seen once; the top ten hold roughly 1.1%. The TCR comes from a human donor with acute or convalescent COVID-19. The donor label of this sample is uncertain. The sample was peripheral blood.

The CDR3 sequence: CASGRGSNTEAFF. CDR3 nucleotides: TGTGCCAGCGGGCGGGGATCGAACACTGAAGCTTTCTTT. The chain carries TRBV19 and TRBJ1-1, with D unclear. The CDR3 is 13 amino acids. V was clipped by 9 bases and J by 1 base, with 12 bases between them. The germline CDR1 and CDR2 sequences are LNHDA and SQIVND (reference sequence).